This T cell receptor beta chain appears in the sequencing data of a study of CD8+CD57+ T cells in acquired aplastic anemia. In the study overall: 3.2 ug was the average amount of DNA from sorted CD4+ and CD8+ cells. The average read count for CD4+ cells in healthy donors was around 10 million. Study results and limitations: Patients did not significantly differ from controls in CD8+ Simpson's diversity. Patients and controls turned out to have more than 25 CD8+ CDR3 sequences in common.

TCR beta VDJ and CDR3 profiles were obtained from a genomic DNA template. Each CDR3 protein is one row after TCRdb ran MiXCR on the reads. Here the sample spans about 190,000 distinct CDR3 sequences, less than 70% being singletons. This clonotype has a count of ten or more. Antigen unknown. Its ends do not fully match the called genes, so a read error is possible. The CDR3 totals 14 residues. The chain employs TRBV12-3 or TRBV12-4 and TRBJ2-7, with 9 positions matching TRBD1. The TCR comes from a human donor in good health, serving as a control. The sequenced sample consisted of sorted CD4+, CD8+, or CD8+CD57+ T cells (not recorded which) from PBMCs. The CDR3 region has the DNA TGTGCCAGCAGCTTAGGGACAGGGACCTACGAGCAGTACTTC. Protein product: CASSLGTGTYEQYF.